The present T cell receptor beta chain was sequenced within a study of blood T cell repertoires in COVID-19 (dated by TCRdb to the early 2020s). Describing the broader study: The collaborator samples originated in the United States, Italy and Spain and spanned the acute and convalescent phases of COVID-19. The material from the prospective study consisted of cDNA or gDNA derived from T cells, B-cell-depleted T cells, or PBMCs. Deeply sampled blood TCRbeta repertoires from subjects exposed to, actively infected with, or recovered from COVID-19 were included in the dataset. The repertoires were made available in a free public database intended to serve as a resource for research on the immune response to SARS-CoV-2. Samples were obtained from the ongoing ImmuneRACE study (first 160 participants) and from over a thousand subjects provided by 6 global collaborators. A de-identified subject ID, COVID-19 status, age in years and sex were almost always included in the sample metadata. HLA class I and class II types, where available, came from metadata supplied by the sample provider rather than from assay-based typing.

TCRbeta CDR3 regions were amplified from genomic DNA using the immunoSEQ Assay, a bias-controlled multiplex PCR. The original pipeline was this. Nucleated cell counts per sample were estimated from amplification of reference gene primers within the assay. Sequence reads were collapsed and filtered to measure the absolute abundance of every unique TCRbeta CDR3 rearrangement. For each sample, productive Simpson clonality was calculated as the square root of Simpson's diversity index over productive rearrangements. TCRdb took this table from immuneACCESS and kept in-frame rearrangements with V and J called. Such tables lack part of the clones; where checked against another copy, unresolved V genes explain under half of the gap, and the rest is unexplained. The V and J calls and clone size were taken over from that table, and D and trimming were inferred from the DNA. The sample profile shows fewer than 300,000 clones; more than 85% of them were found once. The ten most abundant clones make up approximately 9% of the sample.

General study outcomes and caveats: The amount of clinical and demographic metadata varied by source and participant and was provided uncurated.

In the prospective study, participants were roughly 18 to 95 years old, resided in 24 geographic areas of the United States, and were enrolled through a virtual design. In the prospective study, cohorts were assigned on the basis of participant-reported clinical history obtained from a screening survey and a study questionnaire. For ImmuneRACE Cohort 3, a participant was defined as recovered based on two consecutive negative NP/OP PCR tests, clearance by a healthcare professional, or resolution of symptoms. Mobile phlebotomists in the prospective study collected whole blood, serum and a nasopharyngeal or oropharyngeal swab from every participant. Over an approximately two-month period, participants in the prospective study had the option of providing additional blood draws and questionnaires. Prospective study blood samples were shipped either frozen or at room temperature before DNA extraction.

Comments on this clone: Its binding antigen is unknown. The input lacks base qualities; no much larger clone sits a single base away.

This receptor was taken from a man aged 35-49 years who had recovered from COVID-19. Sequencing was done on a sample of PBMCs or T cells enriched from blood (not recorded which).

The DNA is TGTGCCAGCTCAGGGACTAGCTCCTACAATGAGCAGTTCTTC. The encoded protein is CASSGTSSYNEQFF. The rearrangement combines TRBV18 with TRBJ2-1; 8 bases in the middle match TRBD2. V ends up 5 bases short and J 0 bases short, with an unmatched junction base count of 0. The germline V gene supplies CDR1 KGHSH and CDR2 LQKENI. The CDR3 covers 14 residues, taking in both the cysteine and the phenylalanine. Of all the DNA, just the CDR3 is kept, 42 bases in frame from base 1.